The clone carrying this T cell receptor (beta chain) has ten or more counts. This specimen comes from a study of T-cell reconstitution after alpha-beta-depleted transplantation in children. This CDR3 comprises 13 residues. Trimming took 4 bases from V and 0 from J, leaving 5 bases between them. This sample's TCRbeta library carried unique molecular identifier barcodes. TCRdb processed the PCR reads anew with MiXCR; each CDR3 protein has one entry. This sample has some 550,000 distinct CDR3 sequences, with 23% found just once. Sequencing used PBMCs, mostly from graft donor cells, obtained 360 days after TCRalphabeta/CD19-depleted stem cell transplant. The receptor's source is a boy in the first two years of life who had a stem cell transplant for acute myeloid leukemia, so the T cells may come from the graft donor. This chain joins TRBV12-3 or TRBV12-4 and TRBJ2-3; D gene ambiguous. The CDR3 here is CASSWASTDTQYF. CDR3 bases: TGTGCCAGCAGTTGGGCTAGCACAGATACGCAGTATTTT.